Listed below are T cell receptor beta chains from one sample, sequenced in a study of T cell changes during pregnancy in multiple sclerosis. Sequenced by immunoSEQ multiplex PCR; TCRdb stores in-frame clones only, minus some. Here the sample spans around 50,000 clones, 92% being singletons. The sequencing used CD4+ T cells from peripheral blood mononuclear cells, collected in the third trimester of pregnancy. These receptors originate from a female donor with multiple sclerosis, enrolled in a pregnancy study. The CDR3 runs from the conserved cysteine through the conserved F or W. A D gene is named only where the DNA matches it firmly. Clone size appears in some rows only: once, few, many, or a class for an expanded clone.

DNA: TGTGCCAGCAGCGTACGGGACACCCCATCCTACGAGCAGTACTTC
CDR3: CASSVRDTPSYEQYF
J: TRBJ2-7
D: .
V: TRBV5-6
size: .

DNA: TGTGCCAGCAGCCCCCGAGGCCTGGGCGCAGGGGGCCCCAATCAGCCCCAGCATTTT
CDR3: CASSPRGLGAGGPNQPQHF
J: TRBJ1-5
D: TRBD1
V: TRBV4-2
size: .

DNA: TGTGCCAGCAGCCCAAGATGGGGGGGCGAGCAGTACTTC
CDR3: CASSPRWGGEQYF
J: TRBJ2-7
D: TRBD2
V: TRBV7-9
size: .

DNA: TGCGCCAGCAGTGATAGCCCGTACTATGGCTACACCTTC
CDR3: CASSDSPYYGYTF
J: TRBJ1-2
D: .
V: TRBV10-1
size: .

DNA: TGCGCCAGCAGCGGGGGGGCGAGCTCTGGAAACACCATATATTTT
CDR3: CASSGGASSGNTIYF
J: TRBJ1-3
D: .
V: TRBV5-1
size: .

DNA: TGTGCCAGCAGCGCCCGACTAGCGGGGGACCTCACAGATACGCAGTATTTT
CDR3: CASSARLAGDLTDTQYF
J: TRBJ2-3
D: TRBD2
V: TRBV9
size: .

DNA: TGTGCCAGCAGTCCTAGGGGGCCTTTCAACTATGGCTACACCTTC
CDR3: CASSPRGPFNYGYTF
J: TRBJ1-2
D: TRBD1
V: TRBV27
size: .

DNA: TGTGCCAGCAGTGCAAGACAGGGAGGCACTGAAGCTTTCTTT
CDR3: CASSARQGGTEAFF
J: TRBJ1-1
D: TRBD1
V: TRBV6-1
size: once

DNA: TGTGCCAGAACCCGGACAGCATACTATGGCTACACCTTC
CDR3: CARTRTAYYGYTF
J: TRBJ1-2
D: .
V: TRBV5-3
size: .

DNA: TGCGCCAGCAGCCTTAAGACAGGGGTACTAGCGGGGGGGCAGGGGTGGACAGATACGCAGTATTTT
CDR3: CASSLKTGVLAGGQGWTDTQYF
J: TRBJ2-3
D: TRBD2
V: TRBV5-1
size: .

DNA: TGTGCCACCCGTGGCGACAGGGGCTACACCTTC
CDR3: CATRGDRGYTF
J: TRBJ1-2
D: .
V: TRBV6-6
size: .

DNA: TGTGCCAACCACAAGGGAGATGGCTACACCTTC
CDR3: CANHKGDGYTF
J: TRBJ1-2
D: .
V: TRBV25-1
size: .

DNA: TGTGCCAGCAGTGATTCTGCGGGGGGAGGCTACACCTTC
CDR3: CASSDSAGGGYTF
J: TRBJ1-2
D: .
V: TRBV6-5
size: .

DNA: TGTGCCAGCAGCCAAGAAGGGGAGGATTCACCCCTCCACTTT
CDR3: CASSQEGEDSPLHF
J: TRBJ1-6
D: .
V: TRBV5-4
size: .

DNA: TGTGCCACCAGCAGAGTTTTGCGGACTAGCCTCGGGTTGGAGACCCAGTACTTC
CDR3: CATSRVLRTSLGLETQYF
J: TRBJ2-5
D: TRBD2
V: TRBV15
size: few

DNA: TGTGCCAGCTCCCGATCGACAGGGGACACTGAAGCTTTCTTT
CDR3: CASSRSTGDTEAFF
J: TRBJ1-1
D: TRBD1
V: TRBV5-4
size: .

DNA: TGTGCCATCAACGATGGGGCAGCAGATAATTCACCCCTCCACTTT
CDR3: CAINDGAADNSPLHF
J: TRBJ1-6
D: .
V: TRBV7-9
size: .

DNA: TGTGCCAGCAGCAACCTCGACAGGCTAACTGAAGCTTTCTTT
CDR3: CASSNLDRLTEAFF
J: TRBJ1-1
D: .
V: TRBV9
size: few

DNA: TGTGCCAGCAATGTGGGGCCAGGGAACACTGAAGCTTTCTTT
CDR3: CASNVGPGNTEAFF
J: TRBJ1-1
D: .
V: TRBV6-1
size: once

DNA: TGTGCCAGCAGCCTAGGACAGGGATCAGAAGGAGGCTACACCTTC
CDR3: CASSLGQGSEGGYTF
J: TRBJ1-2
D: TRBD1
V: TRBV7-6
size: .

DNA: TGTGCCAGCAGCTTGGGGGGACAGGGACTTCAGCCCCAGCATTTT
CDR3: CASSLGGQGLQPQHF
J: TRBJ1-5
D: TRBD1
V: TRBV5-6
size: .

DNA: TGTGCCAGCAGCTCCCCTTCGGGGTTGTACGAGCAGTACTTC
CDR3: CASSSPSGLYEQYF
J: TRBJ2-7
D: .
V: TRBV7-2
size: .

DNA: TGCGCCAGCACGATTTCACCGACAGGGGCTGGAAACACCATATATTTT
CDR3: CASTISPTGAGNTIYF
J: TRBJ1-3
D: TRBD1
V: TRBV10-2
size: .

DNA: TGTGCCAGCAGCCATGGGCTAGCCAAAAACATTCAGTACTTC
CDR3: CASSHGLAKNIQYF
J: TRBJ2-4
D: .
V: TRBV14
size: .

DNA: TGTGCCAGTAGTAATCCTGGGGCCACCGGGGAGCTGTTTTTT
CDR3: CASSNPGATGELFF
J: TRBJ2-2
D: .
V: TRBV19
size: .

DNA: TGTGCCAGCTCACCATCGGCCTACGAGCAGTACTTC
CDR3: CASSPSAYEQYF
J: TRBJ2-7
D: .
V: TRBV18
size: .

DNA: TGCAGCGTTGATATATCTGGGGCCAACGTCCTGACTTTC
CDR3: CSVDISGANVLTF
J: TRBJ2-6
D: .
V: TRBV29-1
size: .

DNA: TGTGCCAGCCAACGGACTAGCGGGGGGGCAGATACGCAGTATTTT
CDR3: CASQRTSGGADTQYF
J: TRBJ2-3
D: TRBD2
V: TRBV6-1
size: .

DNA: TGTGCCAGCAGCTTAGTGAGGCTAGCGGGGGCAGATACGCAGTATTTT
CDR3: CASSLVRLAGADTQYF
J: TRBJ2-3
D: TRBD2
V: TRBV7-8
size: .

DNA: TGTGCCAGCAGCCAAGGAGTAATCTATGGCTACACCTTC
CDR3: CASSQGVIYGYTF
J: TRBJ1-2
D: .
V: TRBV9
size: .

DNA: TGTGCCAGCAGCTTTAGGGTTACAGGTCGGTTGAGCACAGATACGCAGTATTTT
CDR3: CASSFRVTGRLSTDTQYF
J: TRBJ2-3
D: .
V: TRBV5-6
size: .

DNA: TGTGCCAGCAGCGGTGGGGGGAGCTCCTATAATTCACCCCTCCACTTT
CDR3: CASSGGGSSYNSPLHF
J: TRBJ1-6
D: .
V: TRBV5-5
size: .

DNA: TGCGCCAGCAGCCAAGTCGGTAGCGTGGAGACCCAGTACTTC
CDR3: CASSQVGSVETQYF
J: TRBJ2-5
D: .
V: TRBV4-1
size: once

DNA: TGTGCCAGTAGTATTTTCCGAGCTTTCTTT
CDR3: CASSIFRAFF
J: TRBJ1-1
D: .
V: TRBV19
size: .

DNA: TGTGCCAGCAGCTTGGGGGACACCTCTAACTATGGCTACACCTTC
CDR3: CASSLGDTSNYGYTF
J: TRBJ1-2
D: .
V: TRBV5-4
size: .

DNA: TGTGCCAGCAGTGTAGGGACTAGTGGCACAGATACGCAGTATTTT
CDR3: CASSVGTSGTDTQYF
J: TRBJ2-3
D: TRBD2
V: TRBV6-1
size: once

DNA: TGTGCCTGGAGTCAACAGGGCGGACAGCCCCAGCATTTT
CDR3: CAWSQQGGQPQHF
J: TRBJ1-5
D: .
V: TRBV30
size: .

DNA: TGTGCCAGCAGCGAAAGGACAGGGGGCGCAGATACGCAGTATTTT
CDR3: CASSERTGGADTQYF
J: TRBJ2-3
D: TRBD1
V: TRBV9
size: once

DNA: TGTGCCAGCTCGCGCAGGGTTGATTCACCCCTCCACTTT
CDR3: CASSRRVDSPLHF
J: TRBJ1-6
D: .
V: TRBV7-2
size: .

DNA: TGTGCCAGCAGTGAAATAGGACAGCAGAACAATGAGCAGTTCTTC
CDR3: CASSEIGQQNNEQFF
J: TRBJ2-1
D: .
V: TRBV2
size: once

DNA: TGTGCCAGCAGCTTACGGGGACAGGGGTCACACAATGAGCAGTTCTTC
CDR3: CASSLRGQGSHNEQFF
J: TRBJ2-1
D: TRBD1
V: TRBV7-3
size: .